This T cell receptor (beta chain) originates from a study of CD8 T cells in ankylosing spondylitis. Whole-study results and caveats: In synovial fluid and blood from reactive arthritis, some motif variants were previously reported. Significant enrichment of disease-linked clones was reportedly seen in matched ankylosing spondylitis synovial fluid. Characteristic of ankylosing spondylitis blood, it appeared, was a TCR beta motif comprising eight highly homologous variants.

V was trimmed by 6 bases and J by 4 bases, leaving 15 bases between them. The CDR3 covers 13 residues. Per the germline V gene, CDR1 is DFQATT and CDR2 is SNEGSKA (reference sequence). Making use of molecular barcodes, quantitative 5'-RACE generated TCR beta libraries. TCRdb independently ran MiXCR on the 5' RACE reads; one entry per CDR3 protein. This sample has about 130,000 distinct CDR3 sequences; around 8.5% occur once, and the top ten carry about 3.3%. This clonotype was detected many times. Its antigen is currently unknown. Specimen: blood, either unsorted or a sorted T cell fraction (not recorded which). The genes are TRBV20-1 and TRBJ1-2, with D maybe TRBD1 (6 bases). The receptor comes from a male donor with ankylosing spondylitis or in good health (not recorded which). CDR3 DNA: TGCAGTGCGTGGGACAAATTCACCTATGGCTACACCTTC. Its translation: CSAWDKFTYGYTF.